Shown below are 11 T cell receptor beta chains from a single sample sequenced in a study of T cell responses to AZD1222 COVID-19 vaccine (dated by TCRdb to about 2021). Library prep was done by the immunoSEQ multiplex PCR assay. TCRdb limited this immuneACCESS table to in-frame rearrangements with V and J called. A share of clones is missing; checked studies link under half to unresolved V genes, and the rest is unexplained. The sample yields about 120,000 clones; approximately 90% were counted once. The ten largest clones capture roughly 2.3% of the sample. What the time point label conveys for this sample: baseline before first vaccination. Sequenced here: peripheral blood, sampled on day 0 of AZD1222 vaccination. The receptors derive from an adult in good health.

In its sample, this clone was seen once. The chain uses TRBV27 and TRBJ1-4, with a weak D call TRBD1 (5 bases). This CDR3 spans 17 amino acids. V was cut by 5 bases and J by 6 bases, with 22 bases left in between. From germline, CDR1 is MNHEY and CDR2 SMNVEV (reference sequence). CDR3 DNA sequence: TGTGCCAGCAGTGTTCCTTTCTCCGGGACCTATGATGAAAAACTGTTTTTT. Translated: CASSVPFSGTYDEKLFF.

The CDR3 region has the DNA TGTGCCAGCAGCTTAGTTACGGGAGCCACCGGGGAGCTGTTTTTT. It encodes CASSLVTGATGELFF. The chain couples TRBV7-2 to TRBJ2-2; D perhaps matches TRBD2 (6 bases). V was clipped by 1 base and J by 4 bases, with 10 bases between them. CDR3 length: 15 amino acids. From germline, CDR1 is SGHTA and CDR2 FQGNSA.

The V and J genes are TRBV9 and TRBJ1-2; D ambiguous. The CDR3 totals 13 residues. V dropped 0 bases and J dropped 3 bases, with 6 bases sitting between them. Germline CDR1 is SGDLS and CDR2 is YYNGEE. CDR3 DNA sequence: TGTGCCAGCAGCGTAGAAGACTACTATGGCTACACCTTC. It specifies CASSVEDYYGYTF.

This clone has just one count. The chain links TRBV30 to TRBJ2-4; the match to TRBD1 covers 12 bases. This CDR3 has 17 amino acids. The ends lost 1 base at V and 0 bases at J; junction bases unmatched: 4. Germline assignment: CDR1 GTSNPN and CDR2 SVGIG (reference sequence). The CDR3 here is CAWSAGTGGLAKNIQYF. CDR3 in DNA: TGTGCCTGGAGTGCCGGGACAGGGGGCCTAGCCAAAAACATTCAGTACTTC.

In this sample, this clone turned up once. This chain links TRBV5-1 with TRBJ2-7; no definite D call. The CDR3 is 13 amino acids. Deletions cut 7 bases from V and 4 bases from J, with 15 bases between. In germline, CDR1 is SGHRS, CDR2 YFSETQ. The CDR3 DNA reads TGCGCCAGCGCCCGTGACCAGATTTACGAGCAGTACTTC. Its translation: CASARDQIYEQYF.

The rearrangement uses TRBV28 and TRBJ1-5; D not resolved. Trimming cost V 3 bases and J 2 bases, with 8 bases left between them. The CDR3 runs to 14 residues. CDR1 is MDHEN and CDR2 is SYDVKM in the germline V gene. CDR3 sequence reads: CASSLNVGNQPQHF. The CDR3 DNA follows: TGTGCCAGCAGTTTGAACGTCGGCAATCAGCCCCAGCATTTT.

V is TRBV28 and J is TRBJ1-4, with D possibly being TRBD1 (5 bases). Germline CDR1 MDHEN, CDR2 SYDVKM. V was shortened by 6 bases and J by 2 bases, with 13 bases between the two germline ends. The CDR3 loop spans 15 amino acids. In nucleotides, the CDR3 is TGTGCCAGCAGCCCTGGCGGGGCGACTAATGAAAAACTGTTTTTT. The encoded protein is CASSPGGATNEKLFF.

This rearrangement joins TRBV5-1 to TRBJ1-1, with 9 bases matching TRBD1. J gave up 7 bases and V 3 bases, and 10 bases lay outside the gene matches. Germline values: CDR1 SGHRS, CDR2 YFSETQ. This CDR3 is built from 15 residues. CDR3 coding DNA: TGCGCCAGCAGCTCTCAGACAGGGGGTATCCGTGAAGCTTTCTTT. Translation: CASSSQTGGIREAFF.

The rearrangement uses TRBV3-1 (or the pseudogene TRBV3-2) and TRBJ1-2, with 7 positions matching TRBD1. The CDR3 is made up of 15 amino acids. The J segment lost 7 bases and the V segment lost 2 bases, leaving 10 bases of the junction unmatched. Germline values: CDR1 LGHDT, CDR2 YNNKEL (reference sequence). The CDR3 loop is CASSQLGGASGGYTF. As DNA, the CDR3 is TGTGCCAGCAGCCAACTAGGGGGCGCGTCGGGTGGCTACACCTTC.

V is TRBV5-4 and J is TRBJ1-2; no clear D gene. Germline V gene data show CDR1 as SGHNT and CDR2 as YYREEE (reference sequence). Trimming took off 0 bases at V and 0 bases at J, with 9 bases between the two ends. There are 15 residues in the CDR3. The CDR3 region has the DNA TGTGCCAGCAGCTTGGATAAAGCTCCTAACTATGGCTACACCTTC. Translation: CASSLDKAPNYGYTF.

The chain carries TRBV2 and TRBJ2-7, with 11 bases lining up with TRBD2. Germline lookup yields CDR1 SNHLY and CDR2 FYNNEI. CDR3 length equals 15 residues. J lost 4 bases, V lost 6 bases, and 8 bases had no gene match. This CDR3 reads CASRGSGLAVYEQYF. Written as DNA, the CDR3 is TGTGCCAGCAGGGGCTCGGGACTAGCGGTTTACGAGCAGTACTTC. Full variable domain (remainder filled in from reference TRBV2 and TRBJ2-7): EPEVTQTPSHQVTQMGQEVILRCVPISNHLYFYWYRQILGQKVEFLVSFYNNEISEKSEIFDDQFSVERPDGSNFTLKIRSTKLEDSAMYFCASRGSGLAVYEQYFGPGTRLTVT.